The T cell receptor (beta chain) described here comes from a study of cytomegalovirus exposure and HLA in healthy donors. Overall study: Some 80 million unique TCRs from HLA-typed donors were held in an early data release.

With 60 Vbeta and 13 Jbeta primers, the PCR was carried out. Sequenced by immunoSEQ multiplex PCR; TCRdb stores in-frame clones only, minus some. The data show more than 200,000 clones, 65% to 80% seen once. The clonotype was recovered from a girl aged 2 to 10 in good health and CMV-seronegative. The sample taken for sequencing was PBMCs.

The DNA for the CDR3 is TGTGCCAGCAGCTTGGTTCGACTAGCGGGGAGGTTGGAGACCCAGTACTTC. Amino acids: CASSLVRLAGRLETQYF. The chain is built from TRBV5-4 and TRBJ2-5; the match to TRBD2 covers 11 bases. V lost 0 bases and J lost 5; bases outside the gene matches: 9. CDR1 SGHNT and CDR2 YYREEE come from the germline V gene (reference sequence). CDR3 size: 17 residues.